This T cell receptor (beta chain) was documented in a study of cytomegalovirus exposure and HLA in healthy donors. In the case of this clone: Its antigen is unidentified.

Study-wide results and limits: Clonal expansion, a later analysis showed, was greater in HLA-associated TCR beta chains than in equally common others. The CMV antigen specificity of a few CMV-associated chains was confirmed through in vitro analysis.

The PCR contained 60 Vbeta and 13 Jbeta primers. TCRdb keeps only in-frame clones here, not all; method: immunoSEQ multiplex PCR. The sample records roughly 120,000 clones, around 74% being singletons. Specimen: PBMCs. The clonotype was recovered from a man aged 60 to 69 in good health and CMV-seropositive.

CDR3 nucleotides: TGTGCCAGCAGCTTCGCCAGGGCCGGGCAGCCCCAGCATTTT. Residues: CASSFARAGQPQHF. The chain joins TRBV7-8 to TRBJ1-5; TRBD1 might be the D (5 bases). CDR1 and CDR2 (germline): SGHVS, FQNEAQ. The CDR3 length is 14 residues. Trimming cost V 3 bases and J 7 bases, with 13 bases left between them.